Each of the 32 T cell receptor beta chains below was sequenced from the same sample in a study of blood T cell repertoires in COVID-19. Assay: immunoSEQ multiplex PCR; the TCRdb copy retains only in-frame clones and omits some. The sample holds about 130,000 clones, over 60% seen once. Sequencing input: peripheral blood. The receptors originated from a man aged 40-49 years with active or convalescent COVID-19.

This clone was seen only once. The chain links TRBV7-9 to TRBJ2-7, with 11 bases aligning to TRBD1. Per the germline V gene, CDR1 is SEHNR and CDR2 is FQNEAQ (reference sequence). Trimming took 5 bases from V and 5 from J; bases not matched to a gene: 5. CDR3 length: 14 residues. CDR3 DNA sequence: TGTGCCAGCAGCGGCCCGGGACAGGGGGACGAGCAGTACTTC. This translates into CASSGPGQGDEQYF.

The chain employs TRBV6-4 and TRBJ1-1; tentative D call: TRBD1 (5 bases). The CDR3 totals 12 residues. V shed 8 bases and J shed 4 bases, with 11 bases lying between them. Germline loops: CDR1 MRHNA, CDR2 SNTAGT. The CDR3 region is CASLGGVTEAFF. The CDR3 DNA reads TGTGCCAGCCTGGGGGGGGTCACTGAAGCTTTCTTT.

The V gene is TRBV7-2, the J gene TRBJ1-6; TRBD1 aligns across 8 bases. This CDR3 contains 15 residues. The V segment lost 5 bases and the J segment 9 bases; nucleotides outside the gene matches: 9. The V gene's germline CDR1 is SGHTA and CDR2 FQGNSA. CDR3 DNA: TGTGCCAGCAGCCCCCGGACAGGGAACGGTTCACCCCTCCACTTT. This codes for CASSPRTGNGSPLHF.

A remark on this clone: Other DNA variants within this sample encode the same CDR3. This chain connects TRBV12-3 or TRBV12-4 to TRBJ1-1, with unresolved D. This CDR3 has 13 residues. V shed 1 base and J shed 2 bases, with 5 bases lying between them. CDR3 nucleotides: TGTGCCAGCAGTTTAGGAGCCAACACTGAAGCTTTCTTT. It translates to CASSLGANTEAFF.

V and J are TRBV10-1 and TRBJ1-1, with TRBD1 identical over 7 bases. This CDR3 comprises 13 residues. The junction had 9 bases not matched to a gene; V was cut back by 4 bases and J by 10 bases. Looked up from germline, CDR1 is WNHNN and CDR2 is SYGVQD (reference sequence). The CDR3 coding sequence is TGCGCCAGCAGTGTGAGGACAGGCTCCGGAGCTTTCTTT. Protein: CASSVRTGSGAFF.

CDR3 amino acids: CASSMTGEAFF. The CDR3 coding sequence is TGCGCCAGCAGCATGACAGGTGAAGCTTTCTTT. J is TRBJ1-1 and V is TRBV5-1; weak D call: TRBD1 (6 bases). Trimming removed 4 bases from V and 7 bases from J, with 8 bases in between. Per germline, CDR1 SGHRS and CDR2 YFSETQ. This CDR3 is built from 11 residues.

The chain employs TRBV9 and TRBJ2-3; the D is unclear. V lost 3 bases, J lost 2 bases, and 4 bases lay in between. The CDR3 has 12 residues. CDR1 is SGDLS and CDR2 is YYNGEE in the germline V gene. CDR3 nucleotides: TGTGCCAGCAGCGCCCACACAGATACGCAGTATTTT. Protein product: CASSAHTDTQYF.

This clone was seen a handful of times. The chain recombines TRBV4-2 with TRBJ1-2, with no clear D. The CDR3 sequence is 14 residues long. The germline V and J ends were trimmed by 1 base and 6 bases, with 12 bases remaining between them. Germline loops: CDR1 LGHNA, CDR2 YNFKEQ. CDR3 in amino acids: CASSQGPQRDGYTF. CDR3 nucleotide sequence: TGTGCCAGCAGCCAAGGCCCCCAGCGAGATGGCTACACCTTC.

The chain has TRBV7-9 and TRBJ1-1; 10 bases agree with TRBD1. The length of the CDR3 is 17 residues. Germline CDR1 SEHNR, CDR2 FQNEAQ (reference sequence). The ends lost 5 bases at V and 0 bases at J; junction bases unmatched: 9. In DNA form, the CDR3 reads TGTGCCAGCAGCCCGACAGGGGGCACGGGGGTGAACACTGAAGCTTTCTTT. It encodes CASSPTGGTGVNTEAFF.

The genes are TRBV18 and TRBJ2-2, with 7 bases fitting TRBD2. Trimming cost V 3 bases and J 1 base; bases outside gene matches: 8. The germline gives CDR1 KGHSH, CDR2 LQKENI. CDR3 size: 17 residues. The CDR3 DNA sequence: TGTGCCAGCTCACCGGGCGGGGGACGGGAGAACACCGGGGAGCTGTTTTTT. This gives the protein CASSPGGGRENTGELFF.

This clone was observed a few times. V usage is TRBV19 and J usage is TRBJ1-3; TRBD1 agrees at 8 bases. V gave up 7 bases and J gave up 4 bases; unmatched junction bases: 9. The CDR3 extends over 15 amino acids. Germline CDR1 is LNHDA and CDR2 is SQIVND (reference sequence). CDR3 protein: CASTLDRVSGNTIYF. The CDR3 DNA follows: TGTGCCAGTACCTTGGACAGGGTCTCCGGAAACACCATATATTTT.

The CDR3 protein is CASATGQDPYGYTF. DNA of the CDR3: TGTGCCAGCGCTACGGGACAGGACCCCTATGGCTACACCTTC. The genes are TRBV28 and TRBJ1-2, with TRBD1 matching 8 bases. The V and J ends lost 8 bases and 4 bases, in that order; junction bases with no gene match: 9. Germline CDR1 reads MDHEN; CDR2 reads SYDVKM. The CDR3 consists of 14 residues.

The chain has TRBV5-5 and TRBJ2-4; tentative D call: TRBD2 (6 bases). The CDR3 consists of 18 residues. Trimming removed 6 bases from V and 0 bases from J, with 22 bases in between. The germline CDR1 and CDR2 sequences are SGHKS and YYEKEE (reference sequence). The CDR3 DNA sequence: TGTGCCAGCACCTGGGGGGTCGGCAGTACTCTAGCCAAAAACATTCAGTACTTC. Translated, it gives CASTWGVGSTLAKNIQYF.

V is TRBV5-1 and J is TRBJ2-7, with 7 nucleotides matching TRBD1. The CDR3 runs 15 residues. The germline CDR1 and CDR2 sequences are SGHRS and YFSETQ. V lost 3 bases and J lost 2; bases outside the gene matches: 8. CDR3 loop: CASSSWTGATYEQYF. The CDR3 DNA follows: TGCGCCAGCAGCTCATGGACAGGCGCCACCTACGAGCAGTACTTC. The full variable domain, rest sourced from reference TRBV5-1 and TRBJ2-7, is KAGVTQTPRYLIKTRGQQVTLSCSPISGHRSVSWYQQTPGQGLQFLFEYFSETQRNKGNFPGRFSGRQFSNSRSEMNVSTLELGDSALYLCASSSWTGATYEQYFGPGTRLTVT.

This rearrangement joins TRBV19 to TRBJ1-1, with TRBD1 matching over 8 bases. V lost 1 base, J lost 6 bases, and 7 bases stayed unmatched. This CDR3 has 15 amino acids. The germline V gene has CDR1 LNHDA and CDR2 SQIVND (reference sequence). The CDR3 here is CASSIAQGAGAEAFF. CDR3 in DNA: TGTGCCAGTAGTATAGCCCAGGGGGCCGGGGCTGAAGCTTTCTTT.

This rearrangement joins TRBV9 to TRBJ2-2; tentatively, D is TRBD2 (7 bases). CDR3 length: 15 residues. CDR1 SGDLS and CDR2 YYNGEE come from the germline V gene. Trimming took off 7 bases at V and 4 bases at J, with 17 bases between the two ends. This CDR3 reads CASAGGAPLTGELFF. CDR3 DNA: TGTGCCAGCGCTGGGGGGGCACCCCTCACCGGGGAGCTGTTTTTT.

This clone was detected once. Because the CDR3's place on the DNA is in doubt, the DNA is left out and the CDR3 is given as listed by TCRdb. This chain uses TRBV10-1 with TRBJ2-1; the DNA was not used to check the table's D call, TRBD2. Germline values: CDR1 WNHNN, CDR2 SYGVQD (reference sequence). The CDR3 region is 13 residues in length, termini included. This CDR3 is CASSEWASGIRFF.

This chain links TRBV5-6 with TRBJ2-7; D perhaps matches TRBD2 (5 bases). Looked up from germline, CDR1 is SGHDT and CDR2 is YYEEEE. The CDR3 is 11 residues long. The V end was cut by 0 bases, the J end by 7 bases, with 5 bases between. CDR3 amino acids: CASSLAGEQYF. CDR3 nucleotides: TGTGCCAGCAGCTTGGCGGGGGAGCAGTACTTC. Full variable domain (missing parts from reference TRBV5-6 and TRBJ2-7): DAGVTQSPTHLIKTRGQQVTLRCSPKSGHDTVSWYQQALGQGPQFIFQYYEEEERQRGNFPDRFSGHQFPNYSSELNVNALLLGDSALYLCASSLAGEQYFGPGTRLTVT.

This sequence joins TRBV18 and TRBJ2-3, with D unresolved. This CDR3 is 15 amino acids long. Trimming left V 6 bases short and J 2 bases short, with 15 bases between. The germline CDR1 and CDR2 sequences are KGHSH and LQKENI. The CDR3 DNA sequence: TGTGCCAGCTCCACCCCCGGTGATAACACAGATACGCAGTATTTT. Translated, it gives CASSTPGDNTDTQYF.

The chain combines TRBV4-1 with TRBJ2-3; D is possibly TRBD1 (5 bases). The CDR3 contains 17 residues. Trimming left V 3 bases short and J 0 bases short, with 16 bases between. CDR1 is MGHRA and CDR2 is YSYEKL in the germline V gene. CDR3 amino acids: CASSQNAGRSSTDTQYF. The CDR3 DNA reads as TGCGCCAGCAGCCAGAACGCAGGGCGTTCTAGCACAGATACGCAGTATTTT.

V usage is TRBV2 and J usage is TRBJ1-5; the match to TRBD1 covers 7 bases. This CDR3 has 14 residues. The germline gives CDR1 SNHLY, CDR2 FYNNEI. The V segment lost 6 bases and the J segment 4 bases; nucleotides outside the gene matches: 6. CDR3 sequence: CASSAADRNQPQHF. CDR3 coding DNA: TGTGCCAGCAGCGCCGCGGACAGGAATCAGCCCCAGCATTTT.

V and J are TRBV2 and TRBJ1-4; D ambiguous. CDR3 length: 13 amino acids. V shed 11 bases and J shed 0 bases, with 10 bases lying between them. Germline-derived CDR1 and CDR2 are SNHLY and FYNNEI. The CDR3 reads CARRGATNEKLFF. DNA of the CDR3: TGTGCCCGCCGCGGCGCAACTAATGAAAAACTGTTTTTT.

The rearrangement links TRBV6-6 to TRBJ1-1; D possibly corresponds to TRBD1 (5 bases). The CDR3 totals 15 residues. The V and J ends lost 0 bases and 5 bases respectively, with 13 bases between them. Germline CDR1 is MNHNY and CDR2 is SVGAGI (reference sequence). In DNA form, the CDR3 reads TGTGCCAGCAGTTACTCGGCAGGGATATCGACTGAAGCTTTCTTT. It encodes CASSYSAGISTEAFF.

This clone was counted a single time. The chain recombines TRBV2 with TRBJ2-5; 14 bases align to TRBD2. This CDR3 has 15 residues. Germline trimming cut 7 bases from V and 4 bases from J; bases unmatched to any gene: 5. Per the germline V gene, CDR1 is SNHLY and CDR2 is FYNNEI. The CDR3 spells CASTLGLAGGETQYF. The CDR3 nucleotides read TGTGCCAGCACCTTAGGACTAGCGGGGGGAGAGACCCAGTACTTC.

The rearrangement joins TRBV4-3 to TRBJ1-6; D is uncertain. Germline assignment: CDR1 LGHNA and CDR2 YSLEER. CDR3 size: 14 residues. V was pared by 1 base and J by 10 bases, with 11 bases between. The CDR3 loop reads CASSQVEEESPLHF. Here the CDR3 DNA reads TGCGCCAGCAGCCAAGTCGAGGAGGAGTCACCCCTCCACTTT.

This chain connects TRBV18 to TRBJ1-3; the D gene is possibly TRBD1 (6 bases). V gave up 4 bases and J gave up 1 base, with 14 bases separating them. The CDR3 is 16 amino acids. Germline CDR1 and CDR2: KGHSH and LQKENI. The DNA for the CDR3 is TGTGCCAGCTCACGCGGAGGACAGCGATCTGGAAACACCATATATTTT. Its translation is CASSRGGQRSGNTIYF.

This clone appeared a single time. The CDR3 loop reads CASSLERGYEQYF. The DNA of the CDR3 is TGTGCCAGCAGCTTAGAAAGGGGCTACGAGCAGTACTTC. V usage is TRBV11-1 and J usage is TRBJ2-7; the D gene is possibly TRBD1 (5 bases). Germline CDR1 and CDR2: SGHAT and FQDESV (reference sequence). Trimming took 1 base from V and 3 from J, leaving 7 bases between them. The CDR3 is 13 residues long.

In nucleotides, the CDR3 is TGTGCCAGCTCACCCCGACAGGGGTCTAGCACAGATACGCAGTATTTT. Its protein product is CASSPRQGSSTDTQYF. The chain is built from TRBV18 and TRBJ2-3; 8 bases align to TRBD1. Per germline, CDR1 KGHSH and CDR2 LQKENI. The CDR3 is 16 amino acids. The trim removed 3 bases at V and 0 bases at J, leaving 5 bases unmatched.

This clone has a handful of counts. The gene calls are TRBV28 and TRBJ1-3; a possible D gene is TRBD1 (5 bases). Between the trimmed V and J ends, which lost 6 bases and 6 bases, there was a span of 15 bases. The length of the CDR3 is 14 residues. Germline loops: CDR1 MDHEN, CDR2 SYDVKM. CDR3 in amino acids: CASSLPGGVNTIYF. CDR3 bases: TGTGCCAGCAGCCTCCCGGGGGGTGTAAACACCATATATTTT.

The rearrangement links TRBV12-5 to TRBJ2-3, with 8 positions matching TRBD2. J was trimmed by 0 bases and V by 6 bases; bases with no gene match: 5. Germline V gives CDR1 LGHNT, CDR2 FRNRAP. The CDR3 contains 15 residues. The CDR3 region is CASGPGGASTDTQYF. The CDR3 DNA is TGTGCTAGTGGACCCGGGGGGGCTAGCACAGATACGCAGTATTTT.

The V call is TRBV10-3, the J call TRBJ1-5; 9 bases align to TRBD1. Unmatched junction bases numbered 4, after V lost 2 bases and J lost 2 bases. The CDR3 sequence is 16 residues long. From germline, CDR1 is ENHRY and CDR2 SYGVKD. The DNA of the CDR3 is TGTGCCATCAGTGAGGGACAGGGGCCAGGCAATCAGCCCCAGCATTTT. Translating it yields CAISEGQGPGNQPQHF.

In its sample, this clone was seen once. This sample includes further DNA sequences coding for the same CDR3. CDR3 residues: CASSYSGGRYEQYF. CDR3 nucleotide sequence: TGTGCCAGCAGTTATTCCGGGGGAAGATACGAGCAGTACTTC. The chain is built from TRBV6-2 or TRBV6-3 and TRBJ2-7, with D maybe TRBD2 (6 bases). The CDR3 length is 14 residues. The germline V gene encodes CDR1 MNHEY and CDR2 SVGEGT. Trimming took off 3 bases at V and 4 bases at J, with 13 bases between the two ends.